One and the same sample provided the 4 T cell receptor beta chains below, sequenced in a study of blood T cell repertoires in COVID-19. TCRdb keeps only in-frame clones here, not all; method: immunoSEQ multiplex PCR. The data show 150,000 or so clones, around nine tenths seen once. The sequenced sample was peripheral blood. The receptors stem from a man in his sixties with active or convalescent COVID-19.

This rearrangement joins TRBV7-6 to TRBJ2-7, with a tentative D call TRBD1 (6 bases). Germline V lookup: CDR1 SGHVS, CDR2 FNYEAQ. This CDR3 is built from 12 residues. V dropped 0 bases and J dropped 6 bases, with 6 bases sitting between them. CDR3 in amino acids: CASSLAGGEQYF. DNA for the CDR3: TGTGCCAGCAGCTTAGCAGGGGGCGAGCAGTACTTC.

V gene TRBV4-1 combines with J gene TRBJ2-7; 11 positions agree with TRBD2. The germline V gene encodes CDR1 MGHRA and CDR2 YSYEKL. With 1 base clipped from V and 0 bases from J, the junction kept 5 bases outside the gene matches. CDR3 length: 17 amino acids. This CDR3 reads CASSQAGLADVSYEQYF. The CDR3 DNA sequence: TGCGCCAGCAGCCAAGCGGGACTAGCGGACGTCTCCTACGAGCAGTACTTC.

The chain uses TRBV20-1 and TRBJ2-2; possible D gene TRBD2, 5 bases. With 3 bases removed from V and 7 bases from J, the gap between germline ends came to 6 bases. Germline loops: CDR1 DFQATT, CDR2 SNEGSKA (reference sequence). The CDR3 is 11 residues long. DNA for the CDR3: TGCAGTGCTAGCGGGGTCGGGGAGCTGTTTTTT. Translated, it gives CSASGVGELFF.

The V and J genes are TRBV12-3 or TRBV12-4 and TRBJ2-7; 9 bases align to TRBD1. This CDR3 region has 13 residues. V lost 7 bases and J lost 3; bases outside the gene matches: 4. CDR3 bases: TGTGCCAGCACCCCGGGACAGGGCTACGAGCAGTACTTC. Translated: CASTPGQGYEQYF.